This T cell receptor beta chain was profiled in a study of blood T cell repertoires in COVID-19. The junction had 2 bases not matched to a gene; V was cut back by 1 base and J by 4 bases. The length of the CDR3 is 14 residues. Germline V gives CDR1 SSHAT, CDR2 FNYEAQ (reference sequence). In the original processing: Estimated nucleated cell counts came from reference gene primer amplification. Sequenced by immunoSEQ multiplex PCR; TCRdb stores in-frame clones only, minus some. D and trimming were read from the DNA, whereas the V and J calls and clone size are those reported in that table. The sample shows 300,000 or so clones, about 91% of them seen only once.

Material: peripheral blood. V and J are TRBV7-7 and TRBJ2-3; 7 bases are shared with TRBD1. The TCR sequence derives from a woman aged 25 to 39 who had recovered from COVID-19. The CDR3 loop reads CASSLVGGADTQYF. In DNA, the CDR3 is TGTGCCAGCAGCTTAGTAGGGGGCGCAGATACGCAGTATTTT.